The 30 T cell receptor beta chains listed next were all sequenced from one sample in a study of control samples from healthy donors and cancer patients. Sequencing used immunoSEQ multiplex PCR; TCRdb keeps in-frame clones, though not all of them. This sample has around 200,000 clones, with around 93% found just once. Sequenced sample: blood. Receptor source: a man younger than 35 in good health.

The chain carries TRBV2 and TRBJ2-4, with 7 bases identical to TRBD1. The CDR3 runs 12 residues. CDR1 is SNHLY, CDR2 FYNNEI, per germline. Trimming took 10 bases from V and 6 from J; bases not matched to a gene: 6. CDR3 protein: CATQSGGNIQYF. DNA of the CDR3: TGTGCCACCCAGTCAGGGGGAAACATTCAGTACTTC.

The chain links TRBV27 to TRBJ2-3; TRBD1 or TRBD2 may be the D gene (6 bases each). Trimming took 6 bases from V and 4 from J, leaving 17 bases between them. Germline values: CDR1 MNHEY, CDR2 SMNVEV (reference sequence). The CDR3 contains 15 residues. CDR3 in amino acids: CASRDGGLGADTQYF. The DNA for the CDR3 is TGTGCCAGCAGGGACGGGGGCCTGGGGGCAGATACGCAGTATTTT.

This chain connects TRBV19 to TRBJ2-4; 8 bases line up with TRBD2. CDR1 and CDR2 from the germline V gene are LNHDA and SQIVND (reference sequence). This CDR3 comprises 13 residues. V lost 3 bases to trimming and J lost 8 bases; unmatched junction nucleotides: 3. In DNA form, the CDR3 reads TGTGCCAGTAGTATCAGCGGGGGTGACATTCAGTACTTC. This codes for CASSISGGDIQYF.

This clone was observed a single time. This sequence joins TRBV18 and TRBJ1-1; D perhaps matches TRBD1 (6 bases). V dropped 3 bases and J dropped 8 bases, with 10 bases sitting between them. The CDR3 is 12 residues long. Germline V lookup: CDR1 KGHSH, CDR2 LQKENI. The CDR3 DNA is TGTGCCAGCTCACCTCGAGGACAGGAAGCTTTCTTT. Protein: CASSPRGQEAFF.

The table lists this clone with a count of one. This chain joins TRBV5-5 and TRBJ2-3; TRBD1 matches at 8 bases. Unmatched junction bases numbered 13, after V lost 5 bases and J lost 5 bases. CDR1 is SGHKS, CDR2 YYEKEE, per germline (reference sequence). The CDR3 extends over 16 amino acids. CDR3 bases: TGTGCCAGCAGTTCTTATAAAACGACAGGGGAAGATACGCAGTATTTT. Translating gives CASSSYKTTGEDTQYF. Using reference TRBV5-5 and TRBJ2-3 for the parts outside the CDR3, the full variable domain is DAGVTQSPTHLIKTRGQQVTLRCSPISGHKSVSWYQQVLGQGPQFIFQYYEKEERGRGNFPDRFSARQFPNYSSELNVNALLLGDSALYLCASSSYKTTGEDTQYFGPGTRLTVL.

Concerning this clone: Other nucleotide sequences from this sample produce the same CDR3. This CDR3 reads CASSQRGADTQYF. The DNA of the CDR3 is TGTGCCAGCAGCCAGCGGGGAGCAGATACGCAGTATTTT. This sequence joins TRBV3-1 (or the pseudogene TRBV3-2) and TRBJ2-3; the D gene is possibly TRBD2 (6 bases). The CDR3 contains 13 residues. The V and J ends lost 3 bases and 4 bases respectively, with 8 bases between them. Germline V CDR1 and CDR2: LGHDT, YNNKEL (reference sequence).

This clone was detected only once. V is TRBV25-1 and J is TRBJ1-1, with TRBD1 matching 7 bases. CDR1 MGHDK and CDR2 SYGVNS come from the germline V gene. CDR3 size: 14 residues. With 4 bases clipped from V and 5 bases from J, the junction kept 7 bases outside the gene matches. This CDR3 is CASSVSDRVTEAFF. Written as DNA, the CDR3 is TGTGCCAGCAGTGTAAGTGACAGGGTAACTGAAGCTTTCTTT.

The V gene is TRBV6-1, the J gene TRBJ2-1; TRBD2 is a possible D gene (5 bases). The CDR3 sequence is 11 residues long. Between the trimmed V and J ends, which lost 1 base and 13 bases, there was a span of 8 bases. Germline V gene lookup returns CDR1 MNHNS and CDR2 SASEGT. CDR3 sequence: CASSEGTHQFF. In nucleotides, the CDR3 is TGTGCCAGCAGTGAAGGGACTCATCAGTTCTTC.

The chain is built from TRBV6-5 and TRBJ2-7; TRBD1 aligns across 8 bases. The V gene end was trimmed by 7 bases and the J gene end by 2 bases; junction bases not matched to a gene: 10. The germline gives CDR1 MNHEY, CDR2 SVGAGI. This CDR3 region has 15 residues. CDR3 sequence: CASTRGQGLTYEQYF. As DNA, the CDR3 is TGTGCCAGCACCCGAGGACAGGGATTGACCTACGAGCAGTACTTC.

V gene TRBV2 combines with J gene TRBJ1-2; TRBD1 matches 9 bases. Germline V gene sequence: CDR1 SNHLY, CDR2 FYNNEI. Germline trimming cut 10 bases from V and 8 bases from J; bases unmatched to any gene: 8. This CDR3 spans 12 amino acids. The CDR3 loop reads CATRTGGRGYTF. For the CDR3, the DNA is TGTGCCACACGAACAGGGGGCCGGGGCTACACCTTC.

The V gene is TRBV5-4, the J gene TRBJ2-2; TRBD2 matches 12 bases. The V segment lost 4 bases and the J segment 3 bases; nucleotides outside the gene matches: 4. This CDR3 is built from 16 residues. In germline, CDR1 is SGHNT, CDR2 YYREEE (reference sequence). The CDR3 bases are TGTGCCAGCAGCCCTAGCGGGGGGGCGTACACCGGGGAGCTGTTTTTT. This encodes CASSPSGGAYTGELFF.

The CDR3 nucleotides are TGTGCCAGCAGCGTAGCACAGGGGGTTTCCTACGAGCAGTACTTC. It yields the protein CASSVAQGVSYEQYF. The chain carries TRBV9 and TRBJ2-7; TRBD1 matches 8 bases. The CDR3 runs to 15 residues. V shed 0 bases, J shed 1 base, and the junction held 3 bases outside the gene matches. CDR1 and CDR2 from the germline V gene are SGDLS and YYNGEE.

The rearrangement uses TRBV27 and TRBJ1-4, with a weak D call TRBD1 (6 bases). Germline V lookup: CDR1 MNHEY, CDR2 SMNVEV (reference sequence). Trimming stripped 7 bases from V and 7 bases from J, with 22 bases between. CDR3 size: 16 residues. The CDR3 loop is CASTRSRGGGGEKLFF. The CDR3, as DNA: TGTGCCAGCACCCGATCTCGGGGGGGCGGCGGTGAAAAACTGTTTTTT.

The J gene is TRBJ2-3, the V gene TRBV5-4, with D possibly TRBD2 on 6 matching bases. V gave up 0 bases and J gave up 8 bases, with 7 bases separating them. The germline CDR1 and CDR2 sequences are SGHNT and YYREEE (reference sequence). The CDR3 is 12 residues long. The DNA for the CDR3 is TGTGCCAGCAGCTTGGTCGGGGGTACGCAGTATTTT. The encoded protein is CASSLVGGTQYF.

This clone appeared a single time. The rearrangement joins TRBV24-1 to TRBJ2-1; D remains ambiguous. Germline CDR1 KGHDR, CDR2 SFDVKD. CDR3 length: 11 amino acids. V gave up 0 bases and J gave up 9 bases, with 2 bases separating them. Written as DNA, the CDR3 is TGTGCCACCAGTGATTTGGGTGAGCAGTTCTTC. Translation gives CATSDLGEQFF.

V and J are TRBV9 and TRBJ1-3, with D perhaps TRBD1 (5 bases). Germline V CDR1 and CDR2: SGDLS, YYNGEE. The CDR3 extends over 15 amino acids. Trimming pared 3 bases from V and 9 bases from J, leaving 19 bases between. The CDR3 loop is CASSAGTGEGGTIYF. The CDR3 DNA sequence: TGTGCCAGCAGCGCTGGGACCGGAGAGGGAGGCACCATATATTTT.

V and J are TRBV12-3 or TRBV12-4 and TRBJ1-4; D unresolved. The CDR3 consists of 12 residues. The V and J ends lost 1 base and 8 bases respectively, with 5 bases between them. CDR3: CASSLVREKLFF. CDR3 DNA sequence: TGTGCCAGCAGTTTAGTAAGGGAAAAACTGTTTTTT.

The CDR3 DNA reads as TGTGCCAGCAGCCCCTGGGGGCAGGCAGCTGAAGCTTTCTTT. Translated: CASSPWGQAAEAFF. This chain joins TRBV7-2 and TRBJ1-1, with TRBD1 as a possible D gene (6 bases). This CDR3 comprises 14 residues. CDR1 is SGHTA, CDR2 FQGNSA, per germline. Trimming cost V 5 bases and J 6 bases, with 16 bases left between them. Full variable domain (rest looked up from reference TRBV7-2 and TRBJ1-1): GAGVSQSPSNKVTEKGKDVELRCDPISGHTALYWYRQSLGQGLEFLIYFQGNSAPDKSGLPSDRFSAERTGGSVSTLTIQRTQQEDSAVYLCASSPWGQAAEAFFGQGTRLTVV.

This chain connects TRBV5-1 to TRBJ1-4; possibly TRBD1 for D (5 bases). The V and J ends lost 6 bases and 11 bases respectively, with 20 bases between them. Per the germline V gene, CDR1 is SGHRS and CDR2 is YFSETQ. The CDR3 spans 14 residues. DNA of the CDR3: TGCGCCAGCACCAGGGAGGGCCCCCCTGAGAAACTGTTTTTT. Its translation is CASTREGPPEKLFF. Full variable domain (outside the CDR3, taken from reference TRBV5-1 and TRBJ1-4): KAGVTQTPRYLIKTRGQQVTLSCSPISGHRSVSWYQQTPGQGLQFLFEYFSETQRNKGNFPGRFSGRQFSNSRSEMNVSTLELGDSALYLCASTREGPPEKLFFGSGTQLSVL.

The CDR3 nucleotides read TGTGCCTGGGGGGGACAGTTGAGCTCTGGGGCCAACGTCCTGACTTTC. Translated: CAWGGQLSSGANVLTF. The V and J genes are TRBV30 and TRBJ2-6; TRBD1 matches at 7 bases. Germline V gives CDR1 GTSNPN, CDR2 SVGIG (reference sequence). The CDR3 extends over 16 amino acids. V lost 5 bases, J lost 0 bases, and 7 bases stayed unmatched.

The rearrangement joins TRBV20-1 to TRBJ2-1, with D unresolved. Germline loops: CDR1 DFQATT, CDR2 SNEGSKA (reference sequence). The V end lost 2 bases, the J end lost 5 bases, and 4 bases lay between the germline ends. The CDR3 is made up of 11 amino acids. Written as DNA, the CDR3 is TGCAGTGCTAGAATGAACAATGAGCAGTTCTTC. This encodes CSARMNNEQFF.

The CDR3 DNA sequence: TGTGCCAGCAGCGTAGATAGCGGGAGCACAGATACGCAGTATTTT. This gives the protein CASSVDSGSTDTQYF. The chain combines TRBV2 with TRBJ2-3; 7 bases are a match to TRBD2. Germline assignment: CDR1 SNHLY and CDR2 FYNNEI. Unmatched junction bases numbered 6, after V lost 6 bases and J lost 0 bases. The CDR3 has 15 amino acids.

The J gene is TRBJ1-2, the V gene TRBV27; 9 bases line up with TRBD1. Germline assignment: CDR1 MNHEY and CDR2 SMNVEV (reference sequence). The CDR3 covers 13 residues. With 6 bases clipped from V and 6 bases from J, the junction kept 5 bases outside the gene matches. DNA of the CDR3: TGTGCCAGCAGGGGACAGGGTATCAATGGCTACACCTTC. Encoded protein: CASRGQGINGYTF.

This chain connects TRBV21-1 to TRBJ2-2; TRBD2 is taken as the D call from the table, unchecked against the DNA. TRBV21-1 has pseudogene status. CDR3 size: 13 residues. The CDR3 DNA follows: TGTGCCAGCAGCTACTACCGAACCGGGGAGCTGTTTTTT. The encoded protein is CASSYYRTGELFF.

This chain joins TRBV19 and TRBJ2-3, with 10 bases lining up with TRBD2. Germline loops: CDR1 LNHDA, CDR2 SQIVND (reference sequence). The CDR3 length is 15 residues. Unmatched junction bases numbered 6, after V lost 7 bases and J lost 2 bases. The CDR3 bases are TGTGCCAGTATGCCGCTAGCGGGGGACACAGATACGCAGTATTTT. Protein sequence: CASMPLAGDTDTQYF. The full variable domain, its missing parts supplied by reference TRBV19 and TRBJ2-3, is DGGITQSPKYLFRKEGQNVTLSCEQNLNHDAMYWYRQDPGQGLRLIYYSQIVNDFQKGDIAEGYSVSREKKESFPLTVTSAQKNPTAFYLCASMPLAGDTDTQYFGPGTRLTVL.

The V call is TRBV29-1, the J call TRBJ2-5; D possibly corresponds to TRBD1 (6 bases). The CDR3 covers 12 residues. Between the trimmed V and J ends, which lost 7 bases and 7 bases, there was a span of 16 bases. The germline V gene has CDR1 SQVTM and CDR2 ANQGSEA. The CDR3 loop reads CSAHRDIGTQYF. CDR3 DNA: TGCAGCGCTCACCGGGACATCGGGACCCAGTACTTC.

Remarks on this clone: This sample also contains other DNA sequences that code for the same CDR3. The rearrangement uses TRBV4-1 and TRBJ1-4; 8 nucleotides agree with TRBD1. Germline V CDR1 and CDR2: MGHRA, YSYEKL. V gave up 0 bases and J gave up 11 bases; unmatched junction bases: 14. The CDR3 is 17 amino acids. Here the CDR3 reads CASSQEGVAGGFFKLFF. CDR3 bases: TGCGCCAGCAGCCAAGAAGGTGTGGCAGGGGGCTTCTTTAAACTGTTTTTT.

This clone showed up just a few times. The CDR3 here is CASSSGGPYEQYF. The DNA for the CDR3 is TGTGCCAGCTCGAGCGGGGGGCCGTACGAGCAGTACTTC. The gene calls are TRBV2 and TRBJ2-7; the match to TRBD2 covers 9 bases. The CDR3 runs to 13 residues. Trimming at V came to 8 bases and at J to 4 bases, leaving 6 bases not matched to a gene. Germline CDR1 reads SNHLY; CDR2 reads FYNNEI.

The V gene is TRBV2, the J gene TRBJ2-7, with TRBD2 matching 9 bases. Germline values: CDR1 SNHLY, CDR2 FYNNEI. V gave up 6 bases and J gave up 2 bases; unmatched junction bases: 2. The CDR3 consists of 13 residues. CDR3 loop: CASSRGGAYEQYF. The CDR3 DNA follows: TGTGCCAGCAGCCGCGGGGGGGCCTACGAGCAGTACTTC.

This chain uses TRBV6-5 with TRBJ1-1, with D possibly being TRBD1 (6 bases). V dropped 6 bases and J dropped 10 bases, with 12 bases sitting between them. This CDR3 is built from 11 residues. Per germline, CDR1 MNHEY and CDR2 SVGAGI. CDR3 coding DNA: TGTGCCAGCAGAGGGGGACTCGGAGCTTTCTTT. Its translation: CASRGGLGAFF.